This T cell receptor (beta chain) was found in a study of cytomegalovirus exposure and HLA in healthy donors. General study findings and limits: Rare sequences made up most TCRs, while some public TCRs were found in many donors.

The CDR3 has 15 residues. The germline V gene has CDR1 SGHNT and CDR2 YYREEE (reference sequence). Trimming cost V 4 bases and J 6 bases; bases outside gene matches: 11. Comments on this clone: What it recognizes is unknown.

Primers for the PCR totalled 60 Vbeta and 13 Jbeta. The protocol was immunoSEQ multiplex PCR, while the TCRdb copy is restricted to in-frame clones and leaves out a portion. The sample has 150,000 to 250,000 clones; 60% to 85% are singletons. Sequenced: PBMCs. The TCR sequence derives from a girl under 18 in good health and CMV-seropositive. The gene calls are TRBV5-4 and TRBJ1-2; 8 bases line up with TRBD1. The CDR3 nucleotides are TGTGCCAGCAGCGATCCGACAGGGGAGGTAAATGGCTACACCTTC. Translation gives CASSDPTGEVNGYTF.